This T cell receptor (beta chain) appears in the sequencing data of a study of T cells after posttransplantation cyclophosphamide. Study results and limitations: After PTCy, TRB diversity resembled that of CNI/methotrexate controls. Later blood repertoires were often dominated by clones from the donor CD8+ memory compartment. Skin or GI-infiltrating T cells shared few TRB sequences with blood.

On this clone itself: Its cognate antigen is unknown.

This CDR3 has 13 amino acids. Deletions cut 3 bases from V and 6 bases from J, with 11 bases between. Germline CDR1 and CDR2: SGHAT and FQNNGV. Produced via immunoSEQ multiplex PCR; TCRdb's table is partial and in-frame only. This sample carries 25,000 to 35,000 clones, none of them present only once. The sequence was obtained from a woman in her 30s in good health and a related stem cell transplant donor. V is TRBV11-2 and J is TRBJ1-2, with D unresolved. Sequenced input: PBMCs. The CDR3 reads CASSFTPGNGYTF. CDR3 coding DNA: TGTGCCAGCAGCTTTACCCCAGGAAATGGCTACACCTTC.